Listed below are T cell receptor beta chains from one sample, sequenced in a study of CD8 T cell repertoires and HIV-1 epitope variants. These receptors' targets are unknown. The table came from immunoSEQ multiplex PCR; TCRdb's copy has only in-frame clones and leaves some out. The sample has several thousand clones, about 70% seen once. Specimen: cultured CD8+ T cells derived from PBMCs. These TCRs come from a male donor with HIV. CDR3s include the opening cysteine and the closing phenylalanine or tryptophan. D genes are given only for firm matches. Only part of the rows carry a size: once, few, many, or a class if the clone is expanded.

V	D	size	J	CDR3	DNA
TRBV2	NA	NA	TRBJ2-1	CASSASQGRWSSYNEQFF	TGTGCCAGCAGTGCATCCCAGGGACGATGGAGCTCCTACAATGAGCAGTTCTTC
TRBV5-1	NA	NA	TRBJ2-1	CASSFPPSNEQFF	TGCGCCAGCAGCTTCCCTCCTAGCAATGAGCAGTTCTTC
TRBV6-6	NA	NA	TRBJ2-1	CASSYLDPSYNEQFF	TGTGCCAGCAGTTACCTAGACCCATCCTACAATGAGCAGTTCTTC
TRBV21-1	NA	NA	TRBJ1-1	CASTLPGTKNTEAFF	TGTGCCAGCACCCTACCCGGGACCAAGAACACTGAAGCTTTCTTT
TRBV5-1	NA	NA	TRBJ1-1	CASSLNRNTEAFF	TGCGCCAGCAGCTTGAACAGGAACACTGAAGCTTTCTTT
TRBV19	TRBD1	NA	TRBJ1-5	CASSIGTGGYSNQPQHF	TGTGCCAGTAGTATCGGGACAGGGGGGTATAGCAATCAGCCCCAGCATTTT
TRBV27	NA	NA	TRBJ2-7	CASSLSSAGWFYEQYF	TGTGCCAGCAGTTTATCGTCAGCCGGGTGGTTCTACGAGCAGTACTTC
TRBV2	NA	NA	TRBJ2-1	CASRQGGREQFF	TGTGCCAGCCGACAGGGAGGCAGGGAGCAGTTCTTC
TRBV15	TRBD2	once	TRBJ2-7	CATSRDLADYEQYF	TGTGCCACCAGCAGAGATCTAGCGGACTACGAGCAGTACTTC
TRBV6-4	TRBD1	NA	TRBJ2-1	CASSTGGKYNEQFF	TGTGCCAGCAGTACAGGGGGAAAGTACAATGAGCAGTTCTTC
TRBV19	NA	few	TRBJ2-7	CASSPWGGSYEQYF	TGTGCCAGTAGTCCCTGGGGCGGGTCCTACGAGCAGTACTTC
TRBV10-3	NA	NA	TRBJ1-2	CAISESGGIGEGYTF	TGTGCCATCAGTGAGTCCGGGGGGATTGGGGAAGGCTACACCTTC
TRBV9	TRBD1	NA	TRBJ1-4	CASSSWDRENEKLFF	TGTGCCAGCAGCTCCTGGGACAGGGAAAATGAAAAACTGTTTTTT
TRBV7-9	NA	NA	TRBJ1-2	CASSLTAGNYGYTF	TGTGCCAGCAGCTTAACGGCAGGGAACTATGGCTACACCTTC
TRBV6-5	NA	NA	TRBJ1-2	CASSYFQDRGGYTF	TGTGCCAGCAGTTACTTCCAGGATCGGGGTGGCTACACCTTC
TRBV29-1	NA	NA	TRBJ1-3	CSVEAGNTIYF	TGCAGCGTTGAGGCGGGAAACACCATATATTTT
TRBV28	NA	large	TRBJ1-2	CASSLMPLDYNYGYTF	TGTGCCAGCAGTCTCATGCCCCTGGACTATAACTATGGCTACACCTTC
TRBV28	TRBD2	NA	TRBJ2-7	CASSGSGNEQYF	TGTGCCAGCAGTGGTAGCGGGAACGAGCAGTACTTC
TRBV5-6	TRBD1	NA	TRBJ2-7	CASSLQGDYEQYF	TGTGCCAGCAGCTTACAGGGGGACTACGAGCAGTACTTC
TRBV10-3	NA	NA	TRBJ2-7	CAISGDDSYEQYF	TGTGCCATCAGTGGGGACGACTCCTACGAGCAGTACTTC
TRBV5-6	NA	NA	TRBJ1-1	CASSSLGQVEAFF	TGTGCCAGCAGCTCCCTCGGACAAGTTGAAGCTTTCTTT
TRBV6-5	NA	NA	TRBJ2-3	CASSYSTDPRTDTQYF	TGTGCCAGCAGTTACTCTACGGACCCTCGCACAGATACGCAGTATTTT
TRBV28	NA	NA	TRBJ1-1	CASSFVGGNTEAFF	TGTGCCAGCAGTTTCGTCGGGGGGAACACTGAAGCTTTCTTT
TRBV19	NA	few	TRBJ2-7	CASSISGAEQYF	TGTGCCAGTAGTATATCCGGGGCCGAGCAGTACTTC
TRBV11-2	NA	NA	TRBJ1-2	CASSLGANYGYTF	TGTGCCAGCAGCTTAGGGGCTAACTATGGCTACACCTTC
TRBV5-1	NA	NA	TRBJ1-4	CASSLDPAGPVGEKLFF	TGCGCCAGCAGCTTGGACCCAGCGGGGCCTGTAGGTGAAAAACTGTTTTTT
TRBV7-9	TRBD2	NA	TRBJ2-1	CASSLEGGRSYNEQFF	TGTGCCAGCAGCTTAGAGGGCGGGAGATCCTACAATGAGCAGTTCTTC
TRBV4-1	TRBD2	few	TRBJ2-3	CASSQALAGPDTQYF	TGCGCCAGCAGCCAAGCACTAGCGGGGCCAGATACGCAGTATTTT
TRBV7-8	NA	NA	TRBJ2-7	CASSWLRANEQYF	TGTGCCAGCAGCTGGCTTAGGGCCAACGAGCAGTACTTC
TRBV28	NA	NA	TRBJ1-5	CASSYPENQPQHF	TGTGCCAGCAGTTACCCGGAGAATCAGCCCCAGCATTTT
TRBV5-6	NA	few	TRBJ2-3	CASSPTRDNTDTQYF	TGTGCCAGCAGCCCAACCCGGGACAACACAGATACGCAGTATTTT
TRBV28	TRBD1	NA	TRBJ1-2	CASSRQGDYYGYTF	TGTGCCAGCAGCCGACAGGGGGACTACTATGGCTACACCTTC
TRBV19	NA	few	TRBJ2-7	CASSVGALYEQYF	TGTGCCAGTAGTGTGGGAGCTCTCTACGAGCAGTACTTC
TRBV19	NA	NA	TRBJ1-1	CASSILDTNTEAFF	TGTGCCAGTAGTATCCTGGACACGAACACTGAAGCTTTCTTT
TRBV9	NA	NA	TRBJ2-1	CASSVGGAYNEQFF	TGTGCCAGCAGCGTAGGCGGGGCCTACAATGAGCAGTTCTTC
TRBV4-3	TRBD1	NA	TRBJ2-3	CASSLRTGITDTQYF	TGCGCCAGCAGCCTCCGGACAGGGATCACAGATACGCAGTATTTT
TRBV4-2	NA	NA	TRBJ1-4	CASSQDFLGGDEKLFF	TGTGCCAGCAGCCAAGATTTCCTTGGTGGGGATGAAAAACTGTTTTTT
TRBV11-2	NA	NA	TRBJ2-3	CASSLEPPSSPTDTQYF	TGTGCCAGCAGCTTGGAGCCCCCTAGTAGCCCCACAGATACGCAGTATTTT
TRBV19	TRBD2	NA	TRBJ2-1	CASSISGGRYNEQFF	TGTGCCAGTAGTATAAGCGGGGGGCGATACAATGAGCAGTTCTTC
TRBV9	NA	NA	TRBJ1-4	CASSSGALGEKLFF	TGTGCCAGCAGTTCAGGGGCGCTCGGTGAAAAACTGTTTTTT
TRBV28	TRBD1	few	TRBJ1-2	CASSLPTGVGGYTF	TGTGCCAGCAGTTTACCGACAGGGGTAGGTGGCTACACCTTC
TRBV29-1	NA	NA	TRBJ2-1	CSVEDRSLAPEQFF	TGCAGCGTTGAAGATCGGAGTCTCGCCCCGGAGCAGTTCTTC
TRBV11-2	NA	NA	TRBJ2-1	CASSPRGGGPYNGQFF	TGTGCCAGCAGCCCCAGGGGAGGGGGTCCCTACAATGGGCAGTTCTTC